This passage covers 20 T cell receptor beta chains from one sample sequenced in a study of cytomegalovirus exposure and HLA in healthy donors. Both 60 Vbeta primers and 13 Jbeta primers went into the PCR. Sequenced by immunoSEQ multiplex PCR; TCRdb stores in-frame clones only, minus some. The sample includes 90,000 or so clones, 75% to 80% seen only once; the top ten take around 6%. The sequenced sample consisted of PBMCs. The receptors were sampled from a female donor in good health and CMV-seronegative.

Only a few counts were recorded for this clone. The genes are TRBV21-1 and TRBJ1-5; no check of the table's D call, TRBD1, against the DNA was made. TRBV21-1 is shown as a pseudogene. This CDR3 has 16 residues. This chain's CDR3 is CASSSRTGDVDQPQHF. In nucleotides, the CDR3 is TGTGCCAGCAGCTCTCGGACAGGGGATGTCGATCAGCCCCAGCATTTT.

The chain is built from TRBV6-4 and TRBJ2-2; 8 nucleotides match TRBD2. The CDR3 contains 15 residues. J gave up 0 bases and V 6 bases, and 3 bases lay outside the gene matches. Germline CDR1 MRHNA, CDR2 SNTAGT. CDR3 DNA: TGTGCCAGCAGCCTAGCGGGCGCGAACACCGGGGAGCTGTTTTTT. This codes for CASSLAGANTGELFF.

Note on this clone: One junction end does not reproduce the germline sequence, and a read error may be involved. The chain joins TRBV18 to TRBJ2-3; 11 bases fit TRBD2. In germline, CDR1 is KGHSH, CDR2 LQKENI. This CDR3 has 16 amino acids. Here the CDR3 reads CASSPILAGGLDKQYF. Here the CDR3 DNA reads TGTGCCAGCTCACCAATCCTAGCGGGGGGCCTAGATAAGCAGTATTTT.

The chain combines TRBV10-3 with TRBJ1-1, with 7 bases aligning to TRBD1. The CDR3 totals 15 residues. V dropped 3 bases and J dropped 5; count of bases not matched to a gene: 9. Per germline, CDR1 ENHRY and CDR2 SYGVKD. The DNA for the CDR3 is TGTGCCATCAGTGAACAGGGGAGATGGGGGACTGAAGCTTTCTTT. Protein product: CAISEQGRWGTEAFF.

This clone showed up just once. J is TRBJ2-2 and V is TRBV25-1; a possible D gene is TRBD1 (6 bases). V gave up 2 bases and J gave up 4 bases, with 8 bases separating them. Germline V gene lookup returns CDR1 MGHDK and CDR2 SYGVNS. The CDR3 has 14 residues. Written as DNA, the CDR3 is TGTGCCAGCAGTGAACAGGGGTCCACCGGGGAGCTGTTTTTT. This translates into CASSEQGSTGELFF.

This rearrangement joins TRBV29-1 to TRBJ2-7; 11 bases align to TRBD1. Trimming took 7 bases from V and 6 from J; bases not matched to a gene: 11. This CDR3 spans 14 amino acids. Germline V gene sequence: CDR1 SQVTM, CDR2 ANQGSEA. The CDR3 region is CSAMSGQGAREQYF. DNA of the CDR3: TGCAGCGCTATGAGCGGACAGGGGGCGCGCGAGCAGTACTTC.

This clone was counted a few times. This rearrangement joins TRBV5-1 to TRBJ2-7; the D is unclear. Per the germline V gene, CDR1 is SGHRS and CDR2 is YFSETQ. The CDR3 length is 15 residues. Trimming cost V 0 bases and J 2 bases, with 12 bases left between them. This CDR3 is CASSLDALRTYEQYF. As DNA, the CDR3 is TGCGCCAGCAGCTTGGATGCTCTACGAACCTACGAGCAGTACTTC.

The J gene is TRBJ2-6, the V gene TRBV4-2; no clear D. The CDR3 spans 18 residues. Between the trimmed V and J ends, which lost 0 bases and 0 bases, there was a span of 12 bases. Germline CDR1 and CDR2: LGHNA and YNFKEQ. CDR3 sequence (DNA): TGTGCCAGCAGCCAAGATGTGGCAGGCCTCTCTGGGGCCAACGTCCTGACTTTC. It specifies CASSQDVAGLSGANVLTF.

The rearrangement links TRBV4-2 to TRBJ1-1; 8 positions agree with TRBD1. V lost 0 bases, J lost 10 bases, and 4 bases stayed unmatched. This CDR3 has 13 residues. Germline values: CDR1 LGHNA, CDR2 YNFKEQ. The CDR3 spells CASSQDRGLGAFF. CDR3 DNA: TGTGCCAGCAGCCAAGACAGGGGGCTTGGAGCTTTCTTT.

This chain joins TRBV11-2 and TRBJ2-5; 13 nucleotides line up with TRBD2. The V gene's germline CDR1 is SGHAT and CDR2 FQNNGV. There are 16 residues in the CDR3. V lost 5 bases to trimming and J lost 2 bases; unmatched junction nucleotides: 5. The CDR3 loop is CASSMGLAGHQETQYF. The CDR3 region has the DNA TGTGCCAGCAGCATGGGACTAGCGGGACATCAAGAGACCCAGTACTTC.

This sequence joins TRBV6-5 and TRBJ1-1, with 7 bases lining up with TRBD1. The length of the CDR3 is 16 residues. The V gene's germline CDR1 is MNHEY and CDR2 SVGAGI. V lost 0 bases and J lost 9; bases outside the gene matches: 13. CDR3 residues: CASSYSQGQRGQQAFF. The CDR3 DNA reads TGTGCCAGCAGTTACTCACAGGGGCAGAGAGGCCAGCAAGCTTTCTTT.

The chain has TRBV19 and TRBJ2-2, with 15 bases aligning to TRBD2. The CDR3 runs to 17 residues. V dropped 4 bases and J dropped 2; count of bases not matched to a gene: 2. CDR1 LNHDA and CDR2 SQIVND come from the germline V gene (reference sequence). The DNA of the CDR3 is TGTGCCAGTAGTAGGGGACTAGCGGGGGGTAACACCGGGGAGCTGTTTTTT. It encodes CASSRGLAGGNTGELFF. The full variable domain, rest sourced from reference TRBV19 and TRBJ2-2, is DGGITQSPKYLFRKEGQNVTLSCEQNLNHDAMYWYRQDPGQGLRLIYYSQIVNDFQKGDIAEGYSVSREKKESFPLTVTSAQKNPTAFYLCASSRGLAGGNTGELFFGEGSRLTVL.

For the CDR3, the DNA is TGTGCCAGCAGCGCGCACGGGGGGGCTTGGTACAATGAGCAGTTCTTC. Translation gives CASSAHGGAWYNEQFF. The chain couples TRBV5-4 to TRBJ2-1, with 8 bases that match TRBD2. With 4 bases clipped from V and 4 bases from J, the junction kept 10 bases outside the gene matches. Germline lookup yields CDR1 SGHNT and CDR2 YYREEE (reference sequence). This CDR3 has 16 amino acids. The entire variable domain, with the rest obtained from reference TRBV5-4 and TRBJ2-1, is as follows: ETGVTQSPTHLIKTRGQQVTLRCSSQSGHNTVSWYQQALGQGPQFIFQYYREEENGRGNFPPRFSGLQFPNYSSELNVNALELDDSALYLCASSAHGGAWYNEQFFGPGTRLTVL.

The rearrangement uses TRBV10-1 and TRBJ2-4; maybe TRBD1 (6 bases). This CDR3 comprises 12 residues. The V end lost 7 bases, the J end lost 10 bases, and 14 bases lay between the germline ends. The germline V gene encodes CDR1 WNHNN and CDR2 SYGVQD (reference sequence). The CDR3 coding sequence is TGCGCCAGCACCCTACTTCAGGGGATTCAGTACTTC. As protein: CASTLLQGIQYF.

The rearrangement joins TRBV30 to TRBJ1-5; 8 positions agree with TRBD1. Germline assignment: CDR1 GTSNPN and CDR2 SVGIG (reference sequence). Germline trimming cut 1 base from V and 7 bases from J; bases unmatched to any gene: 6. There are 14 residues in the CDR3. This CDR3 reads CAWSDGQGVQPQHF. CDR3 coding DNA: TGTGCCTGGAGTGACGGACAGGGCGTCCAGCCCCAGCATTTT.

This clone was seen more than once but under ten times. V and J are TRBV28 and TRBJ2-1; D uncertain. The CDR3 contains 12 residues. V gave up 4 bases and J gave up 8 bases, with 9 bases separating them. Germline CDR1 MDHEN, CDR2 SYDVKM. CDR3 sequence: CASSSSRDEQFF. CDR3 sequence (DNA): TGTGCCAGCAGTTCAAGCCGGGATGAGCAGTTCTTC.

The chain joins TRBV10-1 to TRBJ2-1; 9 bases fit TRBD2. Trimming took 3 bases from V and 2 from J; bases not matched to a gene: 2. CDR3 length: 15 amino acids. Germline V CDR1 and CDR2: WNHNN, SYGVQD (reference sequence). Here the CDR3 DNA reads TGCGCCAGCAGTGAAGCGGGGGGCCCCTACAATGAGCAGTTCTTC. It is translated as CASSEAGGPYNEQFF.

This clone has only one observation. The DNA of the CDR3 is TGTGCCAGCCGTAGGGGAGGGGCAGACTCCTACGAGCAGTACTTC. Translating gives CASRRGGADSYEQYF. The gene calls are TRBV27 and TRBJ2-7; 7 bases map to TRBD2. CDR1 and CDR2 (germline): MNHEY, SMNVEV (reference sequence). The J segment lost 0 bases and the V segment lost 8 bases, leaving 10 bases of the junction unmatched. The CDR3 length is 15 residues.

For the CDR3, the DNA is TGTGCCAGCAGGGGGACAGGGGATCAGGGAGAGACCCAGTACTTC. Translating gives CASRGTGDQGETQYF. The V and J genes are TRBV6-1 and TRBJ2-5, with 10 bases matching TRBD1. The CDR3 has 15 residues. Germline CDR1 MNHNS, CDR2 SASEGT. The trim removed 6 bases at V and 4 bases at J, leaving 8 bases unmatched.

The chain carries TRBV19 and TRBJ2-6; 8 bases fit TRBD1. Germline V gene sequence: CDR1 LNHDA, CDR2 SQIVND (reference sequence). This CDR3 spans 16 amino acids. V dropped 4 bases and J dropped 2; count of bases not matched to a gene: 4. CDR3 loop: CASSTGQGAGANVLTF. CDR3 coding DNA: TGTGCCAGTAGTACCGGACAGGGAGCTGGGGCCAACGTCCTGACTTTC.